This passage covers 19 T cell receptor beta chains from one sample sequenced in a study of monozygotic twins with inflammatory bowel disease. TCRdb re-called the 5' RACE reads and shows each CDR3 protein once, DNA omitted. In all, the sample yields approximately 100,000 distinct CDR3 sequences. The sample was blood. These receptors came from a human donor with ulcerative colitis or Crohn's disease, or a healthy co-twin of an affected twin (not recorded which).

The chain couples TRBV5-1 to TRBJ2-1. Germline CDR1 SGHRS, CDR2 YFSETQ. The CDR3 length is 15 residues. CDR3 region: CASSLVRSSYNEQFF.

The chain joins TRBV5-5 to TRBJ1-6. The CDR3 is 15 amino acids. The V gene's germline CDR1 is SGHKS and CDR2 YYEKEE (reference sequence). The CDR3 loop is CASSLSEGGHSPLHF.

The rearrangement uses TRBV6-1 and TRBJ2-1; the TCRdb call, TRBD1, lacks DNA for checking. The CDR3 is 12 residues long. Germline values: CDR1 MNHNS, CDR2 SASEGT. The CDR3 loop reads CASSEGGREQFF.

The rearrangement uses TRBV12-3 or TRBV12-4 and TRBJ1-5. The CDR3 contains 15 residues. The CDR3 here is CASSFSGRSNQPQHF.

The chain employs TRBV6-6 and TRBJ2-1; TCRdb proposes TRBD1, but this gene call is untestable without DNA. The CDR3 is 13 residues long. CDR1 MNHNY and CDR2 SVGAGI come from the germline V gene (reference sequence). The CDR3 reads CASSFLGATEQFF.

The rearrangement links TRBV6-1 to TRBJ2-2; TCRdb lists TRBD1, though no DNA is available to test this call. Germline V gives CDR1 MNHNS, CDR2 SASEGT. This CDR3 contains 17 residues. This CDR3 is CAARRLQGAVRTGELFF.

The chain uses TRBV6-1 and TRBJ1-2; the D call from TCRdb, TRBD1, cannot be confirmed without DNA. Germline V gene lookup returns CDR1 MNHNS and CDR2 SASEGT. This CDR3 has 17 amino acids. CDR3 loop: CASSPPAGQGGSYGYTF.

The chain has TRBV7-2 and TRBJ2-7; the TCRdb call, TRBD2, lacks DNA for checking. CDR1 and CDR2 (germline): SGHTA, FQGNSA. The CDR3 contains 17 residues. The CDR3 loop reads CASSAGVLAGVGYEQYF. Variable domain in full (rest from reference TRBV7-2 and TRBJ2-7): GAGVSQSPSNKVTEKGKDVELRCDPISGHTALYWYRQSLGQGLEFLIYFQGNSAPDKSGLPSDRFSAERTGGSVSTLTIQRTQQEDSAVYLCASSAGVLAGVGYEQYFGPGTRLTVT.

The chain is built from TRBV29-1 and TRBJ2-7; TCRdb's assignment of TRBD1 cannot be checked, as there is no DNA. The CDR3 has 13 residues. Germline values: CDR1 SQVTM, CDR2 ANQGSEA. CDR3 sequence: CSVGKLAGDEQYF.

The genes are TRBV12-3 or TRBV12-4 and TRBJ2-7; no DNA is available, so the TRBD2 call from TCRdb remains unchecked. The CDR3 sequence is 15 residues long. The CDR3 is CASSTGRLATYEQYF.

This chain joins TRBV19 and TRBJ1-2; TCRdb lists TRBD1, though no DNA is available to test this call. Germline CDR1 reads LNHDA; CDR2 reads SQIVND (reference sequence). The CDR3 has 14 amino acids. Here the CDR3 reads CASSILGQGAGNTF.

The CDR3 sequence: CASSLEVGDTYGYTF. V and J are TRBV5-1 and TRBJ1-2; with no DNA, the TCRdb D assignment of TRBD1 cannot be verified. The germline V gene has CDR1 SGHRS and CDR2 YFSETQ. This CDR3 contains 15 residues.

The V gene is TRBV3-1, the J gene TRBJ2-3; absent DNA, TCRdb's TRBD2 call cannot be checked. The CDR3 extends over 16 amino acids. Germline V gives CDR1 LGHDT, CDR2 YNNKEL (reference sequence). CDR3 amino acids: CASSYAGGRLTDTQYF.

This chain joins TRBV5-4 and TRBJ2-1; TCRdb calls TRBD2, which cannot be checked without DNA. CDR1 SGHNT and CDR2 YYREEE come from the germline V gene (reference sequence). The CDR3 consists of 17 residues. The CDR3 loop is CASSLPSGSGQYNEQFF.

The chain recombines TRBV11-2 with TRBJ2-7; TCRdb indicates TRBD1, and absent DNA this call remains unverified. Germline CDR1 and CDR2: SGHAT and FQNNGV. The CDR3 loop spans 13 amino acids. The CDR3 spells CASSPGLRYEQYF.

This chain joins TRBV7-2 and TRBJ2-3; there is no DNA to check the TCRdb D call of TRBD1. This CDR3 spans 13 amino acids. Germline assignment: CDR1 SGHTA and CDR2 FQGNSA. The CDR3 is CASSLRGADTQYF.

The rearrangement joins TRBV7-2 to TRBJ1-4; TCRdb's assignment of TRBD1 cannot be checked, as there is no DNA. Germline V gene sequence: CDR1 SGHTA, CDR2 FQGNSA. CDR3 length equals 15 residues. The CDR3 reads CASSLAGGGSEKLFF.

The chain combines TRBV28 with TRBJ1-1; the TCRdb call, TRBD1, lacks DNA for checking. The CDR3 spans 14 residues. Germline V gives CDR1 MDHEN, CDR2 SYDVKM. CDR3 amino acids: CASSFLGAGQPAFF. Supplemented by reference TRBV28 and TRBJ1-1, the full variable domain reads DVKVTQSSRYLVKRTGEKVFLECVQDMDHENMFWYRQDPGLGLRLIYFSYDVKMKEKGDIPEGYSVSREKKERFSLILESASTNQTSMYLCASSFLGAGQPAFFGQGTRLTVV.

This chain joins TRBV19 and TRBJ1-3. The CDR3 is 15 residues long. From germline, CDR1 is LNHDA and CDR2 SQIVND (reference sequence). CDR3 region: CASNGVWSSGNTIYF.